Given below is one T cell receptor (beta chain) in context. The data belong to a study of blood T cell repertoires in COVID-19. Overall study: Sites in the United States, Italy and Spain provided acute and convalescent COVID-19 samples. Sources were T cells, B-cell-depleted T cells, or PBMCs; the material itself was cDNA or gDNA.

CDR1 LNHDA and CDR2 SQIVND come from the germline V gene (reference sequence). The germline V and J ends were trimmed by 6 bases and 2 bases, with 14 bases remaining between them. The CDR3 totals 14 residues. How the authors handled the data: Amplification with reference gene primers provided the estimates of nucleated cell counts. Using immunoSEQ multiplex PCR, the repertoire was profiled, and TCRdb retains in-frame clones only, with some absent. The DNA gave D and trimming, while V, J and clone size come from that table. This sample has hundreds of thousands of clones, with approximately 90% found just once.

The receptor was isolated from a man aged 40-50 years with acute or convalescent COVID-19. Sequencing was done on a sample of peripheral blood. V and J are TRBV19 and TRBJ2-7, with D possibly matching TRBD1 (6 bases). Here the CDR3 DNA reads TGTGCCAGTAGAACGACAGGATCCACCTACGAGCAGTACTTC. This translates into CASRTTGSTYEQYF.